This T cell receptor beta chain derives from a study of human T cells and chemical hapten exposure. Overall study results and limits: Given that the donors had alopecia, their immune response may differ from that seen in healthy people. After DPC sensitization, TCRs above 1 in 1000 frequency showed no change.

Time point noted: patch test 1, 2 weeks after DPC sensitization. Treatment meaning: therapeutic diphenylcyclopropenone sensitization with weekly scalp DPC. From whole blood left unfractionated, total RNA was extracted. TCRdb re-called the RACE reads with MiXCR, one entry per CDR3 protein. The table lists around 120,000 distinct CDR3 sequences, approximately 11% of them singletons, with around 3.5% in the top ten. The V and J ends lost 4 bases and 0 bases respectively, with 16 bases between them. In germline, CDR1 is DFQATT, CDR2 SNEGSKA (reference sequence). The CDR3 loop spans 17 amino acids. Worth noting for this clonotype: Antigen unknown.

The receptor was isolated from a woman aged 40 to 49 with alopecia areata. Some clones in this sample may be carry-over from other donors' samples. The specimen was whole blood, collected in connection with sensitization to the hapten diphenylcyclopropenone (DPC). This chain links TRBV20-1 with TRBJ1-6; D call uncertain. CDR3 sequence (DNA): TGCAGTGCTATTTTGTCCAGGCTAAACTCCTATAATTCACCCCTCCACTTT. Translation gives CSAILSRLNSYNSPLHF.